This TCR beta chain originates from a study of shared T cell receptors in the human thymus. Method: immunoSEQ multiplex PCR; TCRdb's copy keeps in-frame clones and lacks some. The sample yields about 660,000 clones, around 87% seen once. The same sample was also studied in work on human thymus T cells. That source reports: Overlap was high between thymic repertoires from unrelated individuals, as reported in related research.

Material: thymocytes. This TCR came from a boy in the first two years of life with a congenital heart defect.

The CDR3 bases are TGTGCCAGCAGCCCACCTCTAGCGACACCCTACGAGCAGTACTTC. Amino acid sequence: CASSPPLATPYEQYF. This chain uses TRBV7-8 with TRBJ2-7, with D maybe TRBD2 (6 bases). The CDR3 has 15 amino acids. V dropped 5 bases and J dropped 2 bases, with 16 bases sitting between them. CDR1 and CDR2 (germline): SGHVS, FQNEAQ.